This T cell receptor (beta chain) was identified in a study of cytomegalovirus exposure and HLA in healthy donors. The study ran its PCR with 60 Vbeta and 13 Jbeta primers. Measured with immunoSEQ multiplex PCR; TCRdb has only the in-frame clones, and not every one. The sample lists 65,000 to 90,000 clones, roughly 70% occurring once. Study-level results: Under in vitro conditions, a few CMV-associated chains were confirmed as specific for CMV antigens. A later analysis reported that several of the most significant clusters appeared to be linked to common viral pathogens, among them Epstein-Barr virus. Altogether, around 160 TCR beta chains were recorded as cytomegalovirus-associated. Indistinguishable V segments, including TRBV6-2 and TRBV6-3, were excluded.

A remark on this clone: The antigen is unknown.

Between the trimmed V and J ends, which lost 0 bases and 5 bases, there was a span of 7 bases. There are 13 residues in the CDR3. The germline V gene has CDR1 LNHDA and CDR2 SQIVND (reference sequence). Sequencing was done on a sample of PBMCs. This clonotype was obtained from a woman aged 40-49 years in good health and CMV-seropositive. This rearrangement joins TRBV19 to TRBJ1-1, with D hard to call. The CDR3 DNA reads TGTGCCAGTAGTATAGATGGGCGTACTGAAGCTTTCTTT. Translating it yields CASSIDGRTEAFF. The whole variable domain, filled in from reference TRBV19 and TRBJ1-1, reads DGGITQSPKYLFRKEGQNVTLSCEQNLNHDAMYWYRQDPGQGLRLIYYSQIVNDFQKGDIAEGYSVSREKKESFPLTVTSAQKNPTAFYLCASSIDGRTEAFFGQGTRLTVV.